Below, 27 T cell receptor beta chains from the same sample are listed, as sequenced in a study of blood T cell repertoires in COVID-19. Only in-frame clones appear in the TCRdb table, and some are missing; sequencing was by immunoSEQ multiplex PCR. Of 55,000 to 80,000 clones listed, approximately 89% were seen once; the top ten hold roughly 2.4%. Specimen: peripheral blood. Receptors were obtained from a human donor in a cohort sampled during active COVID-19.

The gene calls are TRBV5-4 and TRBJ1-1; 8 positions match TRBD1. This CDR3 has 15 residues. The V segment lost 0 bases and the J segment 5 bases; nucleotides outside the gene matches: 6. Germline V gene sequence: CDR1 SGHNT, CDR2 YYREEE (reference sequence). In nucleotides, the CDR3 is TGTGCCAGCAGCTTGGAGCGGCAGGGGGCTACTGAAGCTTTCTTT. Translated, it gives CASSLERQGATEAFF. The whole variable domain, filled in from reference TRBV5-4 and TRBJ1-1, reads ETGVTQSPTHLIKTRGQQVTLRCSSQSGHNTVSWYQQALGQGPQFIFQYYREEENGRGNFPPRFSGLQFPNYSSELNVNALELDDSALYLCASSLERQGATEAFFGQGTRLTVV.

The chain combines TRBV11-2 with TRBJ2-5; the D gene is possibly TRBD1 (5 bases). This CDR3 is built from 14 residues. Germline V gene sequence: CDR1 SGHAT, CDR2 FQNNGV. Trimming took off 5 bases at V and 3 bases at J, with 13 bases between the two ends. The CDR3 DNA reads TGTGCCAGCAGCCCCCCCCCGGACAAAGAGACCCAGTACTTC. Its translation: CASSPPPDKETQYF. The full variable domain, in which reference TRBV11-2 and TRBJ2-5 provide the parts outside the CDR3, is EAGVAQSPRYKIIEKRQSVAFWCNPISGHATLYWYQQILGQGPKLLIQFQNNGVVDDSQLPKDRFSAERLKGVDSTLKIQPAKLEDSAVYLCASSPPPDKETQYFGPGTRLLVL.

J is TRBJ1-5 and V is TRBV28; maybe TRBD1 (6 bases). V was clipped by 2 bases and J by 7 bases, with 15 bases between them. The CDR3 consists of 15 residues. Germline V lookup: CDR1 MDHEN, CDR2 SYDVKM. The CDR3 loop is CASSLGGGQGQPQHF. The CDR3 nucleotides are TGTGCCAGCAGTTTAGGGGGGGGGCAGGGACAGCCCCAGCATTTT.

This chain links TRBV5-8 with TRBJ2-7; TRBD2 might be the D (6 bases). From germline, CDR1 is SGHTS and CDR2 YDEGEE. The CDR3 length is 14 residues. V shed 0 bases and J shed 2 bases, with 9 bases lying between them. Here the CDR3 reads CASSLAGEAYEQYF. Here the CDR3 DNA reads TGTGCCAGCAGCTTGGCCGGGGAGGCCTACGAGCAGTACTTC. The full variable domain, its missing parts supplied by reference TRBV5-8 and TRBJ2-7, is EAGVTQSPTHLIKTRGQQATLRCSPISGHTSVYWYQQALGLGLQFLLWYDEGEERNRGNFPPRFSGRQFPNYSSELNVNALELEDSALYLCASSLAGEAYEQYFGPGTRLTVT.

The rearrangement uses TRBV5-1 and TRBJ2-2, with D perhaps TRBD2 (5 bases). With 7 bases removed from V and 0 bases from J, the gap between germline ends came to 7 bases. Germline assignment: CDR1 SGHRS and CDR2 YFSETQ. The CDR3 totals 13 residues. The CDR3 spells CASRGSNTGELFF. The CDR3, as DNA: TGCGCCAGCCGCGGGTCGAACACCGGGGAGCTGTTTTTT.

The genes are TRBV28 and TRBJ1-4; 7 bases are shared with TRBD1. There are 14 residues in the CDR3. The germline gives CDR1 MDHEN, CDR2 SYDVKM. V lost 2 bases, J lost 8 bases, and 5 bases stayed unmatched. CDR3 coding DNA: TGTGCCAGCAGTTTACCTCAGGGGGTGGAAAAACTGTTTTTT. Translation: CASSLPQGVEKLFF.

This clone was picked up a small number of times. CDR3 nucleotide sequence: TGTGCCAGCAGAAGGGGAGACGGGGGAGCGGGACATAGCAATCAGCCCCAGCATTTT. It specifies CASRRGDGGAGHSNQPQHF. The chain has TRBV2 and TRBJ1-5, with D possibly TRBD1 on 6 matching bases. The CDR3 is 19 residues long. Per the germline V gene, CDR1 is SNHLY and CDR2 is FYNNEI. Deletions cut 6 bases from V and 0 bases from J, with 24 bases between.

The chain has TRBV18 and TRBJ1-2; 8 bases map to TRBD1. Trimming at V came to 0 bases and at J to 5 bases, leaving 8 bases not matched to a gene. The length of the CDR3 is 16 residues. Per germline, CDR1 KGHSH and CDR2 LQKENI. In DNA, the CDR3 is TGTGCCAGCTCACCACCGTCAGGGGGCATAGGGTATGGCTACACCTTC. This translates into CASSPPSGGIGYGYTF.

This clone was counted between two and nine times. The chain recombines TRBV20-1 with TRBJ1-1; D gene unclear. This CDR3 comprises 11 residues. Germline V gives CDR1 DFQATT, CDR2 SNEGSKA (reference sequence). Trimming took off 5 bases at V and 1 base at J, with 5 bases between the two ends. The chain's CDR3 is CSAAGNTEAFF. As DNA, the CDR3 is TGCAGTGCTGCGGGGAACACTGAAGCTTTCTTT.

The genes are TRBV5-6 and TRBJ2-7; D call uncertain. The CDR3 contains 15 residues. With 2 bases removed from V and 7 bases from J, the gap between germline ends came to 19 bases. Germline loops: CDR1 SGHDT, CDR2 YYEEEE. CDR3 residues: CASSFMEALAVEQYF. CDR3 in DNA: TGTGCCAGCAGCTTTATGGAAGCCCTGGCGGTAGAGCAGTACTTC.

The genes are TRBV7-8 and TRBJ2-2; TRBD1 matches 11 bases. The CDR3 extends over 17 amino acids. V lost 5 bases to trimming and J lost 5 bases; unmatched junction nucleotides: 10. Germline V gene sequence: CDR1 SGHVS, CDR2 FQNEAQ. The CDR3 sequence is CASSLRGGTGGTGELFF. The CDR3 bases are TGTGCCAGCAGCCTACGGGGTGGGACAGGGGGTACCGGGGAGCTGTTTTTT.

In its sample, this clone was seen a few times. The chain combines TRBV6-5 with TRBJ1-2; D unclear. The germline V gene has CDR1 MNHEY and CDR2 SVGAGI. Between the trimmed V and J ends, which lost 6 bases and 8 bases, there was a span of 10 bases. The CDR3 runs 11 residues. The CDR3 here is CASRAGRGYTF. As DNA, the CDR3 is TGTGCCAGCAGGGCAGGCCGGGGCTACACCTTC.

V and J are TRBV7-3 and TRBJ2-1; D is unresolved. There are 14 residues in the CDR3. Trimming removed 4 bases from V and 7 bases from J, with 14 bases in between. The V gene's germline CDR1 is SGHTA and CDR2 FQGTGA. The DNA of the CDR3 is TGTGCCAGCAGCTCCCCCGAGTCTTCGAATGAGCAGTTCTTC. Residues: CASSSPESSNEQFF.

The J gene is TRBJ2-1, the V gene TRBV6-7; possibly TRBD2 for D (6 bases). TRBV6-7 is known as an ORF, though its function is uncertain. This CDR3 has 18 amino acids. V was cut by 2 bases and J by 8 bases, with 25 bases left in between. In DNA, the CDR3 is TGTGCCAGCAGTTACCGTCCTCGTAGCAGGAGGGGCCGCGATGAGCAGTTCTTC. The encoded protein is CASSYRPRSRRGRDEQFF.

In its sample, this clone was seen a few times. The V and J genes are TRBV24-1 and TRBJ1-1; the D gene is possibly TRBD1 (6 bases). CDR1 is KGHDR and CDR2 is SFDVKD in the germline V gene. With 3 bases removed from V and 1 base from J, the gap between germline ends came to 14 bases. CDR3 length equals 16 residues. CDR3 sequence (DNA): TGTGCCACCAGTGATGGGGGCGTGACGGGGAACACTGAAGCTTTCTTT. Translated: CATSDGGVTGNTEAFF.

The chain combines TRBV6-5 with TRBJ2-2; D call uncertain. The V and J ends lost 6 bases and 2 bases respectively, with 13 bases between them. The CDR3 runs to 15 residues. The germline CDR1 and CDR2 sequences are MNHEY and SVGAGI. The CDR3 sequence is CASRPAIRNTGELFF. CDR3 sequence (DNA): TGTGCCAGCAGACCAGCGATTAGAAACACCGGGGAGCTGTTTTTT.

The chain links TRBV2 to TRBJ1-5, with 9 nucleotides matching TRBD1. The CDR3 is 16 amino acids. J gave up 5 bases and V 8 bases, and 13 bases lay outside the gene matches. The germline V gene encodes CDR1 SNHLY and CDR2 FYNNEI. The CDR3 DNA follows: TGTGCCAGCCACTCAGGACAGGGGTTATGGTATCAGCCCCAGCATTTT. This gives the protein CASHSGQGLWYQPQHF. The whole variable domain, filled in from reference TRBV2 and TRBJ1-5, reads EPEVTQTPSHQVTQMGQEVILRCVPISNHLYFYWYRQILGQKVEFLVSFYNNEISEKSEIFDDQFSVERPDGSNFTLKIRSTKLEDSAMYFCASHSGQGLWYQPQHFGDGTRLSIL.

The rearrangement uses TRBV7-3 and TRBJ1-1; D is uncertain. The CDR3 totals 14 residues. V was cut by 2 bases and J by 4 bases, with 11 bases left in between. Germline values: CDR1 SGHTA, CDR2 FQGTGA. The CDR3 DNA reads TGTGCCAGCAGCTTAGGCGGAGAGGGCACTGAAGCTTTCTTT. It encodes CASSLGGEGTEAFF.

The chain is built from TRBV27 and TRBJ2-1; 9 nucleotides line up with TRBD2. Germline assignment: CDR1 MNHEY and CDR2 SMNVEV (reference sequence). V was clipped by 2 bases and J by 3 bases; unmatched bases: 14. CDR3 length: 19 amino acids. The CDR3 spells CASSLVIPSGTINYNEQFF. CDR3 in DNA: TGTGCCAGCAGTTTAGTGATTCCTAGCGGGACTATTAACTACAATGAGCAGTTCTTC.

CDR3 region: CASRESNQPQHF. The CDR3 DNA follows: TGTGCCAGCAGGGAGAGCAATCAGCCCCAGCATTTT. The genes are TRBV28 and TRBJ1-5; no clear D gene. The CDR3 covers 12 residues. The germline V and J ends were trimmed by 6 bases and 1 base, with 4 bases remaining between them. Germline values: CDR1 MDHEN, CDR2 SYDVKM. The variable domain in full, with the rest retrieved from reference TRBV28 and TRBJ1-5, is DVKVTQSSRYLVKRTGEKVFLECVQDMDHENMFWYRQDPGLGLRLIYFSYDVKMKEKGDIPEGYSVSREKKERFSLILESASTNQTSMYLCASRESNQPQHFGDGTRLSIL.

This chain joins TRBV2 and TRBJ2-2, with D tentatively TRBD2 (6 bases). Germline CDR1 SNHLY, CDR2 FYNNEI. Trimming cost V 6 bases and J 1 base, with 9 bases left between them. CDR3 length: 14 residues. Here the CDR3 DNA reads TGTGCCAGCAGGGAGGGATTGAACACCGGGGAGCTGTTTTTT. Translation gives CASREGLNTGELFF.

The chain employs TRBV27 and TRBJ1-5; no firm D call. Germline V CDR1 and CDR2: MNHEY, SMNVEV (reference sequence). Between the trimmed V and J ends, which lost 2 bases and 6 bases, there was a span of 8 bases. The CDR3 consists of 13 residues. CDR3 sequence (DNA): TGTGCCAGCAGTTTAAATAGTGGTCAGCCCCAGCATTTT. It codes for CASSLNSGQPQHF.

The chain has TRBV5-1 and TRBJ2-7; TRBD1 aligns across 8 bases. The CDR3 loop spans 16 amino acids. The germline gives CDR1 SGHRS, CDR2 YFSETQ. V shed 2 bases, J shed 5 bases, and the junction held 12 bases outside the gene matches. CDR3 nucleotide sequence: TGCGCCAGCAGCTTTTCAACGACAGGGGAGGTCGACGAGCAGTACTTC. It specifies CASSFSTTGEVDEQYF.

The rearrangement uses TRBV6-5 and TRBJ2-7; the match to TRBD1 covers 9 bases. CDR1 and CDR2 (germline): MNHEY, SVGAGI. This CDR3 comprises 14 residues. Germline trimming cut 6 bases from V and 5 bases from J; bases unmatched to any gene: 8. The DNA of the CDR3 is TGTGCCAGCAGACGGGACAGGGCAATCAACGAGCAGTACTTC. It yields the protein CASRRDRAINEQYF.

V and J are TRBV10-1 and TRBJ2-1; a weak D match, TRBD2 (6 bases). This CDR3 is built from 14 residues. In germline, CDR1 is WNHNN, CDR2 SYGVQD (reference sequence). V shed 4 bases and J shed 7 bases, with 14 bases lying between them. CDR3 sequence (DNA): TGCGCCAGCAGTGTGGCGGGGCTAGTTAATGAGCAGTTCTTC. It codes for CASSVAGLVNEQFF.

This chain links TRBV7-2 with TRBJ2-5, with 8 bases identical to TRBD1. The V and J ends lost 5 bases and 5 bases, in that order; junction bases with no gene match: 10. This CDR3 region has 15 residues. Germline CDR1 SGHTA, CDR2 FQGNSA. CDR3 sequence: CASSPGQGAVETQYF. The CDR3 bases are TGTGCCAGCAGCCCGGGTCAGGGGGCGGTGGAGACCCAGTACTTC.

The chain combines TRBV7-9 with TRBJ2-7; unclear D gene. The CDR3 has 14 residues. V was shortened by 1 base and J by 2 bases, with 9 bases between the two germline ends. The germline CDR1 and CDR2 sequences are SEHNR and FQNEAQ (reference sequence). For the CDR3, the DNA is TGTGCCAGCAGCTTAGAACCCAACACCTACGAGCAGTACTTC. This sequence encodes CASSLEPNTYEQYF.